This is a list of T cell receptor beta chains from one sample in a study of T cells in Graves' hyperthyroidism and ophthalmopathy. TCRdb used MiXCR to reprocess the multiplex PCR reads, holding one entry per CDR3 protein. The sample includes 530,000 or so distinct CDR3 sequences, roughly 50% seen only once; the top ten take more than 7%. Sequencing was carried out using peripheral blood or thyroid tissue (not recorded which). These receptors came from a woman in her late teens or twenties with Graves' hyperthyroidism. CDR3s include the opening cysteine and the closing phenylalanine or tryptophan. D genes are given only for firm matches. Part of the rows lack a size; the others show once, few, many or a class for expanded clones.

>TRBV7-7|.|.|TRBJ1-2
CASSQDSGNTF
TGTGCTAGCAGCCAAGACTCTGGAAACACCTTC
>TRBV7-2|many|TRBD2|TRBJ2-5
CASSYALNSGRYQETQYF
TGTGCCAGCAGCTACGCGTTGAATAGCGGGAGGTACCAAGAGACCCAGTACTTC
>TRBV7-9|.|.|TRBJ1-1
CASSLGPRNTEAFF
TGTGCCAGCAGCCTGGGACCCCGGAACACTGAAGCTTTCTTT
>TRBV4-1|.|TRBD1|TRBJ2-7
CASSPGQGPSYEQYF
TGCGCCAGCAGCCCAGGACAGGGCCCCTCCTACGAGCAGTACTTC
>TRBV7-2|few|.|TRBJ2-7
CASTDNRESYEQYF
TGTGCCAGCACCGATAACAGGGAATCCTACGAGCAGTACTTC
>TRBV7-2|.|.|TRBJ2-1
CASSLWSSYNEQFF
TGTGCCAGCAGCTTATGGAGCTCCTACAATGAGCAGTTCTTC
>TRBV4-1|.|TRBD1|TRBJ2-1
CASSQRTGIYNEQFF
TGCGCCAGCAGCCAACGGACAGGGATCTACAATGAGCAGTTCTTC
>TRBV10-3|many|.|TRBJ2-7
CAISEVTSSSYEQYF
TGTGCCATCAGTGAGGTGACGTCCAGCTCCTACGAGCAGTACTTC
>TRBV10-3|few|TRBD1|TRBJ2-1
CAISEGQGRNEQFF
TGTGCCATCAGTGAGGGACAGGGGCGCAATGAGCAGTTCTTC
>TRBV20-1|many|.|TRBJ1-2
CSALPGQNLNYGYTF
TGCAGTGCCCTACCCGGACAGAACCTTAACTATGGCTACACCTTC
>TRBV10-3|.|.|TRBJ1-1
CASQGSEAFF
TGTGCCTCCCAGGGATCTGAAGCTTTCTTT
>TRBV7-8|.|.|TRBJ1-1
CASSPSGNDGSSTEAFF
TGTGCCAGCAGCCCCAGCGGGAATGACGGATCTAGCACTGAAGCTTTCTTT
>TRBV14|.|.|TRBJ2-1
CASSQGLEQFF
TGTGCCAGCAGCCAAGGGCTTGAGCAGTTCTTC
>TRBV2|few|TRBD2|TRBJ2-1
CASSVGGSTRNEQFF
TGTGCCAGCAGTGTGGGCGGGAGCACGAGGAATGAGCAGTTCTTC
>TRBV7-9|many|.|TRBJ2-1
CASSPGGEQFF
TGTGCCAGCAGCCCGGGTGGGGAGCAGTTCTTC
>TRBV12-3/TRBV12-4|many|TRBD1|TRBJ2-7
CASSLRTGDYEQYF
TGTGCCAGCAGTCTACGGACAGGGGATTACGAGCAGTACTTC
>TRBV12-3/TRBV12-4|many|.|TRBJ1-4
CASSLVSSGEKLFF
TGTGCCAGCAGTTTAGTCAGTAGCGGTGAAAAACTGTTTTTT
>TRBV6-2/TRBV6-3|.|TRBD1|TRBJ2-2
CASNTGGYTGELFF
TGTGCCAGCAACACAGGGGGGTACACCGGGGAGCTGTTTTTT
>TRBV2|many|TRBD2|TRBJ2-7
CASSDETSDEQYF
TGTGCCAGCAGTGACGAGACTAGCGACGAGCAGTACTTC
>TRBV20-1|few|.|TRBJ2-3
CSALAERRISDTQYF
TGCAGCGCGTTGGCAGAGCGACGTATTTCAGATACGCAGTATTTT